What follows are 19 T cell receptor beta chains derived from one specimen sequenced in a study of blood T cell repertoires in COVID-19. Some clones are missing from TCRdb's copy, which holds only in-frame ones; the method was immunoSEQ multiplex PCR. The repertoire holds 90,000 to 130,000 clones, about 80% seen once, with 4% to 4.5% in the top ten. The sequencing sample was made of peripheral blood. These receptor sequences come from a woman aged 70-85 years with acute or convalescent COVID-19.

The chain uses TRBV3-1 (or the pseudogene TRBV3-2) and TRBJ1-1; weak D call: TRBD1 (6 bases). The CDR3 is 13 amino acids. Trimming pared 5 bases from V and 3 bases from J, leaving 10 bases between. Germline loops: CDR1 LGHDT, CDR2 YNNKEL (reference sequence). CDR3 sequence (DNA): TGTGCCAGCAGCTCCCGACAGGACACTGAAGCTTTCTTT. This codes for CASSSRQDTEAFF.

The rearrangement links TRBV7-9 to TRBJ2-2; D gene uncertain. The V and J ends lost 5 bases and 5 bases respectively, with 15 bases between them. CDR3 size: 15 residues. CDR1 and CDR2 (germline): SEHNR, FQNEAQ (reference sequence). The CDR3 DNA reads TGTGCCAGCAGCCAAGCTTTGAGCGAGACCGGGGAGCTGTTTTTT. Amino acid sequence: CASSQALSETGELFF.

As to this clone: Other DNA sequences in the same sample also yield this CDR3. The V and J genes are TRBV7-2 and TRBJ1-4; 12 positions match TRBD1. V was clipped by 0 bases and J by 4 bases; unmatched bases: 9. This CDR3 is 19 amino acids long. The germline V gene encodes CDR1 SGHTA and CDR2 FQGNSA. CDR3 residues: CASSLAPGQGAGNNEKLFF. The CDR3 DNA is TGTGCCAGCAGCTTAGCTCCGGGACAGGGGGCGGGGAATAATGAAAAACTGTTTTTT.

The CDR3 DNA reads as TGTGCCAGCAGCTTAAGTAGGCTAGCAGGGGCTCCCGAGCAGTACGTC. Amino acids: CASSLSRLAGAPEQYV. The chain links TRBV7-9 to TRBJ2-7, with a weak D call TRBD1 (6 bases). The germline gives CDR1 SEHNR, CDR2 FQNEAQ (reference sequence). Trimming removed 2 bases at V and 6 bases at J, with 20 bases between. CDR3 length: 16 residues.

This chain uses TRBV7-9 with TRBJ1-1; TRBD1 might be the D (6 bases). Deletions cut 5 bases from V and 6 bases from J, with 16 bases between. Germline values: CDR1 SEHNR, CDR2 FQNEAQ (reference sequence). The CDR3 has 14 residues. Written as DNA, the CDR3 is TGTGCCAGCAGCCCCCGTCAGGGGAGCGCTGAAGCTTTCTTT. It codes for CASSPRQGSAEAFF.

The V and J genes are TRBV6-4 and TRBJ1-6; 12 positions agree with TRBD1. V lost 0 bases to trimming and J lost 9 bases; unmatched junction nucleotides: 0. The CDR3 totals 15 residues. Germline values: CDR1 MRHNA, CDR2 SNTAGT. DNA for the CDR3: TGTGCCAGCAGTGACTCGGGACAGGGGGCTTCACCCCTCCACTTT. This sequence encodes CASSDSGQGASPLHF.

This chain links TRBV2 with TRBJ2-1; tentatively, D is TRBD2 (5 bases). Trimming removed 6 bases from V and 6 bases from J, with 6 bases in between. The CDR3 totals 11 residues. Germline lookup yields CDR1 SNHLY and CDR2 FYNNEI. CDR3 DNA sequence: TGTGCCAGCAGGGACTTCAATGAGCAGTTCTTC. Protein sequence: CASRDFNEQFF. Full variable domain (rest looked up from reference TRBV2 and TRBJ2-1): EPEVTQTPSHQVTQMGQEVILRCVPISNHLYFYWYRQILGQKVEFLVSFYNNEISEKSEIFDDQFSVERPDGSNFTLKIRSTKLEDSAMYFCASRDFNEQFFGPGTRLTVL.

This clone showed up just once. The gene calls are TRBV5-1 and TRBJ2-1, with a tentative D call TRBD2 (6 bases). Germline V gene sequence: CDR1 SGHRS, CDR2 YFSETQ. V lost 1 base and J lost 2, with 7 bases in between. CDR3 size: 14 residues. For the CDR3, the DNA is TGCGCCAGCAGCTTGCCGGGAGCCTACAATGAGCAGTTCTTC. This encodes CASSLPGAYNEQFF.

The chain employs TRBV7-2 and TRBJ2-1, with TRBD2 matching 12 bases. Trimming cost V 4 bases and J 7 bases; bases outside gene matches: 11. The CDR3 is 17 residues long. Germline CDR1 SGHTA, CDR2 FQGNSA. The CDR3 is CASSSATGLAGFNEQFF. CDR3 sequence (DNA): TGTGCCAGCAGCTCGGCGACCGGACTAGCGGGATTTAATGAGCAGTTCTTC.

The V and J genes are TRBV2 and TRBJ2-7, with D possibly being TRBD2 (5 bases). Between the trimmed V and J ends, which lost 4 bases and 6 bases, there was a span of 16 bases. In germline, CDR1 is SNHLY, CDR2 FYNNEI. The CDR3 consists of 14 residues. CDR3 amino acids: CASSVGPLGSEQYF. DNA for the CDR3: TGTGCCAGCAGTGTCGGGCCCCTTGGGAGCGAGCAGTACTTC.

J is TRBJ1-6 and V is TRBV28; a weak D match, TRBD1 (5 bases). V was trimmed by 6 bases and J by 7 bases, leaving 16 bases between them. This CDR3 is built from 15 residues. Germline lookup yields CDR1 MDHEN and CDR2 SYDVKM. CDR3 residues: CASRPSAGENSPLHF. In DNA form, the CDR3 reads TGTGCCAGCAGGCCATCGGCGGGGGAAAATTCACCCCTCCACTTT. Supplemented by reference TRBV28 and TRBJ1-6, the full variable domain reads DVKVTQSSRYLVKRTGEKVFLECVQDMDHENMFWYRQDPGLGLRLIYFSYDVKMKEKGDIPEGYSVSREKKERFSLILESASTNQTSMYLCASRPSAGENSPLHFGNGTRLTVT.

The count of this clone is one. The V gene is TRBV5-4, the J gene TRBJ1-4; D is ambiguous. CDR3 size: 15 residues. Germline loops: CDR1 SGHNT, CDR2 YYREEE (reference sequence). Trimming removed 0 bases at V and 2 bases at J, with 8 bases between. The CDR3, as DNA: TGTGCCAGCAGCTTGGCGTCAGGTACTAATGAAAAACTGTTTTTT. Its translation is CASSLASGTNEKLFF.

This clone showed up just once. The chain combines TRBV27 with TRBJ2-7, with a weak D call TRBD1 (6 bases). Trimming left V 2 bases short and J 0 bases short, with 11 bases between. Germline V gene lookup returns CDR1 MNHEY and CDR2 SMNVEV (reference sequence). The CDR3 runs 15 residues. This chain's CDR3 is CASSLRGGHSYEQYF. The DNA for the CDR3 is TGTGCCAGCAGTTTAAGAGGGGGACACTCCTACGAGCAGTACTTC.

V gene TRBV9 combines with J gene TRBJ1-1; D unresolved. V shed 0 bases and J shed 2 bases, with 8 bases lying between them. The CDR3 runs to 14 residues. Germline lookup yields CDR1 SGDLS and CDR2 YYNGEE. CDR3 sequence: CASSVALSNTEAFF. Here the CDR3 DNA reads TGTGCCAGCAGCGTAGCTTTGTCTAACACTGAAGCTTTCTTT.

V gene TRBV18 combines with J gene TRBJ1-1, with TRBD1 as a possible D gene (6 bases). In germline, CDR1 is KGHSH, CDR2 LQKENI. V was clipped by 3 bases and J by 3 bases, with 14 bases between them. The CDR3 is made up of 15 amino acids. The CDR3 region is CASSPTDSPHTEAFF. The CDR3, as DNA: TGTGCCAGCTCACCCACGGACAGTCCTCACACTGAAGCTTTCTTT.

The chain is built from TRBV7-8 and TRBJ2-7; 8 nucleotides line up with TRBD1. V lost 3 bases to trimming and J lost 0 bases; unmatched junction nucleotides: 10. The germline V gene encodes CDR1 SGHVS and CDR2 FQNEAQ. The CDR3 runs to 17 residues. The CDR3 bases are TGTGCCAGCAGCTTTGACCTCCACGACAGGGGCTCCTACGAGCAGTACTTC. Its translation is CASSFDLHDRGSYEQYF.

J is TRBJ1-5 and V is TRBV2; TRBD1 matches at 10 bases. The CDR3 runs to 14 residues. The V gene's germline CDR1 is SNHLY and CDR2 FYNNEI. Germline trimming cut 6 bases from V and 3 bases from J; bases unmatched to any gene: 2. This chain's CDR3 is CASRGTGDNQPQHF. For the CDR3, the DNA is TGTGCCAGCAGGGGGACAGGGGACAATCAGCCCCAGCATTTT.

The chain has TRBV9 and TRBJ1-4, with TRBD1 identical over 8 bases. This CDR3 is 15 amino acids long. The germline V gene has CDR1 SGDLS and CDR2 YYNGEE. V shed 3 bases, J shed 3 bases, and the junction held 4 bases outside the gene matches. The CDR3, as DNA: TGTGCCAGCAGCGCTAGGACAGGGCCTAATGAAAAACTGTTTTTT. It is translated as CASSARTGPNEKLFF.

The chain has TRBV15 and TRBJ1-4, with TRBD1 as a possible D gene (5 bases). This CDR3 contains 15 residues. V dropped 0 bases and J dropped 7 bases, with 12 bases sitting between them. Looked up from germline, CDR1 is LNHNV and CDR2 is YYDKDF (reference sequence). As DNA, the CDR3 is TGTGCCACCAGCAGAGATCCGGGGACTGGTGAAAAACTGTTTTTT. Amino acid sequence: CATSRDPGTGEKLFF.